The 32 T cell receptor beta chains in this list originate from one sample, sequenced in a study of blood T cells in healthy people across ages. Primers used in a second PCR of roughly 7 to 11 cycles were a sample-barcoded 5' primer and a J-beta primer mix. Each CDR3 protein gets one entry after TCRdb re-called the 5' RACE reads with MiXCR. The table has over a million distinct CDR3 sequences, roughly 59% seen once; the top ten hold over 6.5%. Sequenced material: blood. The receptors derive from a man aged 18 to 30 in good health.

This clonotype was detected once. The chain is built from TRBV28 and TRBJ2-7; D might be TRBD2 (7 bases). V was shortened by 1 base and J by 7 bases, with 20 bases between the two germline ends. CDR3 length: 16 residues. The germline V gene has CDR1 MDHEN and CDR2 SYDVKM. The chain's CDR3 is CASSLSAGADFGEQYF. DNA of the CDR3: TGTGCCAGCAGTTTATCGGCGGGGGCTGATTTTGGAGAGCAGTACTTC.

The chain joins TRBV6-5 to TRBJ2-6; no definite D call. Germline-derived CDR1 and CDR2 are MNHEY and SVGAGI. This CDR3 is 15 amino acids long. Trimming took off 6 bases at V and 2 bases at J, with 11 bases between the two ends. CDR3 DNA: TGTGCCAGCAGCCCCGGCAATCCTGGGGCCAACGTCCTGACTTTC. It is translated as CASSPGNPGANVLTF.

This chain connects TRBV4-2 to TRBJ2-7, with 8 positions matching TRBD2. CDR3 length: 15 residues. CDR1 and CDR2 from the germline V gene are LGHNA and YNFKEQ. Unmatched junction bases numbered 11, after V lost 4 bases and J lost 6 bases. The CDR3 region is CASSRSGSGGSEQYF. As DNA, the CDR3 is TGTGCCAGCAGCCGGAGCGGGAGCGGTGGTTCCGAGCAGTACTTC.

A word on this clonotype: Sequence at one end of the junction differs from germline and may be a read error. The chain has TRBV5-5 and TRBJ2-5, with 7 bases matching TRBD1. This CDR3 has 14 residues. Germline CDR1 is SGHKS and CDR2 is YYEKEE (reference sequence). The CDR3 loop is CACSRTGTEETQYF. The CDR3 region has the DNA TGTGCCTGCAGCAGAACCGGGACAGAAGAGACCCAGTACTTC.

This chain joins TRBV4-3 and TRBJ2-1; possible D gene TRBD2, 7 bases. The CDR3 consists of 15 residues. Trimming removed 0 bases at V and 5 bases at J, with 11 bases between. The germline gives CDR1 LGHNA, CDR2 YSLEER. This CDR3 reads CASSQEFGGHNEQFF. CDR3 nucleotides: TGCGCCAGCAGCCAAGAGTTCGGGGGGCACAATGAGCAGTTCTTC.

V gene TRBV4-1 combines with J gene TRBJ2-4; D remains ambiguous. Germline-derived CDR1 and CDR2 are MGHRA and YSYEKL. This CDR3 has 16 amino acids. The V and J ends lost 0 bases and 1 base respectively, with 10 bases between them. The chain's CDR3 is CASSQEGRAAKNIQYF. The CDR3 DNA is TGCGCCAGCAGCCAAGAAGGCCGAGCCGCCAAAAACATTCAGTACTTC.

The chain recombines TRBV24-1 with TRBJ2-3; D not resolved. This CDR3 is 19 amino acids long. Per the germline V gene, CDR1 is KGHDR and CDR2 is SFDVKD. The ends were cut back, 4 bases at V and 4 bases at J, with 26 bases in the middle. CDR3 DNA: TGTGCCACCAGTGACCAGTATACATATGCAGCTGGCCGCGCAGATACGCAGTATTTT. This encodes CATSDQYTYAAGRADTQYF.

This clonotype has a handful of counts. The V gene is TRBV14, the J gene TRBJ2-3; D tentatively reads TRBD1 or TRBD2 (5 bases each). Looked up from germline, CDR1 is SGHDN and CDR2 is FVKESK. The CDR3 spans 16 residues. V lost 4 bases, J lost 2 bases, and 16 bases lay in between. The CDR3 loop reads CASSPRDQRFTDTQYF. DNA of the CDR3: TGTGCCAGCAGCCCCCGGGACCAAAGGTTCACAGATACGCAGTATTTT.

The J gene is TRBJ2-1, the V gene TRBV7-9, with 9 bases aligning to TRBD1. From germline, CDR1 is SEHNR and CDR2 FQNEAQ (reference sequence). CDR3 length: 15 amino acids. After removal of 5 bases from V and 9 bases from J, the junction contained 11 bases not matched to a gene. CDR3 region: CASSALWTGEVEQFF. As DNA, the CDR3 is TGTGCCAGCAGCGCCCTATGGACAGGGGAGGTTGAGCAGTTCTTC.

The rearrangement joins TRBV6-2 or TRBV6-3 to TRBJ2-7, with TRBD2 identical over 13 bases. The CDR3 runs to 15 residues. V shed 5 bases and J 7 bases; nucleotides not matched to a gene: 8. Germline V lookup: CDR1 MNHEY, CDR2 SVGEGT. The CDR3 DNA is TGTGCCAGCAGTCGGACTAGCGGGGGTAGTGATGAGCAGTACTTC. Translating gives CASSRTSGGSDEQYF.

The chain employs TRBV12-3 or TRBV12-4 and TRBJ1-1; D ambiguous. This CDR3 spans 12 amino acids. Trimming removed 5 bases at V and 1 base at J, with 5 bases between. CDR3 bases: TGTGCCAGCAGTATTGAGAACACTGAAGCTTTCTTT. This encodes CASSIENTEAFF.

The J gene is TRBJ2-7, the V gene TRBV10-3; TRBD2 agrees at 7 bases. This CDR3 is 16 amino acids long. Per the germline V gene, CDR1 is ENHRY and CDR2 is SYGVKD. V trimming: 4 bases; J trimming: 3 bases; junction bases outside the gene matches: 12. The CDR3 region is CAISVPQDGEGYEQYF. The CDR3 DNA sequence: TGTGCCATCAGTGTACCCCAGGACGGGGAGGGCTACGAGCAGTACTTC.

The chain joins TRBV5-1 to TRBJ2-1; D is undetermined. The germline V gene has CDR1 SGHRS and CDR2 YFSETQ. Between the trimmed V and J ends, which lost 0 bases and 2 bases, there was a span of 12 bases. The CDR3 is 16 residues long. The CDR3 loop is CASSLAMRTPYNEQFF. The DNA of the CDR3 is TGCGCCAGCAGCTTGGCCATGCGGACCCCCTACAATGAGCAGTTCTTC.

The V call is TRBV7-2, the J call TRBJ2-1, with D unresolved. This CDR3 region has 12 residues. Deletions cut 5 bases from V and 9 bases from J, with 11 bases between. CDR1 is SGHTA, CDR2 FQGNSA, per germline. CDR3 sequence: CASSALPGEQFF. DNA of the CDR3: TGTGCCAGCAGCGCGTTGCCCGGTGAGCAGTTCTTC.

The chain combines TRBV5-1 with TRBJ1-2; D remains unclear. Germline V gives CDR1 SGHRS, CDR2 YFSETQ. The CDR3 runs 14 residues. Trimming took off 0 bases at V and 8 bases at J, with 14 bases between the two ends. CDR3 coding DNA: TGCGCCAGCAGCTTGGAGGGAGGTACCGGCGGCTACACCTTC. Translating gives CASSLEGGTGGYTF.

This clonotype was seen more than once but under ten times. The V call is TRBV7-2, the J call TRBJ2-1; a weak D match, TRBD2 (6 bases). The CDR3 totals 17 residues. Germline lookup yields CDR1 SGHTA and CDR2 FQGNSA. V was trimmed by 2 bases and J by 1 base, leaving 15 bases between them. The CDR3 loop is CASSLLFLASSYNEQFF. The CDR3 DNA sequence: TGTGCCAGCAGCTTACTCTTCCTAGCGTCATCCTACAATGAGCAGTTCTTC.

This clonotype has just a few counts. CDR3 DNA: TGCGCCAGCAGCCAAGGTTATTCGGGTACGCAGTATTTT. Its translation is CASSQGYSGTQYF. The genes are TRBV4-1 and TRBJ2-3; unclear D gene. The germline V gene has CDR1 MGHRA and CDR2 YSYEKL. V was shortened by 1 base and J by 8 bases, with 10 bases between the two germline ends. This CDR3 is 13 amino acids long.

Only a few counts were recorded for this clonotype. The rearrangement links TRBV20-1 to TRBJ2-7; TRBD1 matches at 7 bases. The junction had 10 bases not matched to a gene; V was cut back by 5 bases and J by 0 bases. Germline assignment: CDR1 DFQATT and CDR2 SNEGSKA (reference sequence). CDR3 length: 15 residues. DNA of the CDR3: TGCAGTGCTTTGGGCTATGGGACAGCCTCCTACGAGCAGTACTTC. Translating gives CSALGYGTASYEQYF.

Comment on this clonotype: This may be a read error: a much more frequent sequence differs by one nucleotide. The chain joins TRBV7-9 to TRBJ1-5, with D unclear. Germline V gene lookup returns CDR1 SEHNR and CDR2 FQNEAQ (reference sequence). The CDR3 runs 13 residues. DNA of the CDR3: TGTGCCGGCAGCTTAGAGAGCAATCAGCCCCAGCATTTT. This encodes CAGSLESNQPQHF.

V is TRBV20-1 and J is TRBJ2-1; possible D gene TRBD2, 7 bases. V shed 7 bases and J shed 2 bases, with 18 bases lying between them. The germline V gene encodes CDR1 DFQATT and CDR2 SNEGSKA (reference sequence). CDR3 length: 15 amino acids. This chain's CDR3 is CSVAGAPEPYNEQFF. The CDR3 nucleotides are TGCAGTGTGGCGGGGGCCCCCGAACCCTACAATGAGCAGTTCTTC.

V is TRBV12-5 and J is TRBJ2-7, with 7 nucleotides matching TRBD2. Unmatched junction bases numbered 5, after V lost 6 bases and J lost 0 bases. The V gene's germline CDR1 is LGHNT and CDR2 FRNRAP. The CDR3 sequence is 14 residues long. CDR3 sequence reads: CASGWGGSSYEQYF. The CDR3 region has the DNA TGTGCTAGTGGCTGGGGGGGGAGCTCCTACGAGCAGTACTTC.

The rearrangement links TRBV7-2 to TRBJ2-1; 7 bases fit TRBD1. Trimming cost V 2 bases and J 3 bases; bases outside gene matches: 10. There are 17 residues in the CDR3. The germline V gene has CDR1 SGHTA and CDR2 FQGNSA. The CDR3 coding sequence is TGTGCCAGCAGCTTATCACTATACCGGGACAGCTACAATGAGCAGTTCTTC. Translated, it gives CASSLSLYRDSYNEQFF.

About this clonotype: Compared with germline, one end of the junction differs, possibly owing to a read error. This sequence joins TRBV27 and TRBJ1-3; perhaps TRBD1 as D (5 bases). The CDR3 runs 14 residues. Germline values: CDR1 MNHEY, CDR2 SMNVEV (reference sequence). Here the CDR3 reads CASRATGLGNNIYF. CDR3 DNA sequence: TGTGCCAGCAGAGCTACGGGGCTTGGAAACAACATATATTTT.

This clonotype was observed a handful of times. The chain has TRBV27 and TRBJ1-5, with TRBD1 identical over 7 bases. The CDR3 is made up of 15 amino acids. The ends lost 4 bases at V and 7 bases at J; junction bases unmatched: 10. Germline CDR1 and CDR2: MNHEY and SMNVEV (reference sequence). CDR3 DNA sequence: TGTGCCAGCAGTTCGGCGACAGGGTTTTCGCAGCCCCAGCATTTT. This sequence encodes CASSSATGFSQPQHF.

In its sample, this clonotype was seen a few times. V is TRBV7-9 and J is TRBJ2-5, with 9 bases aligning to TRBD1. This CDR3 has 15 residues. After removal of 3 bases from V and 3 bases from J, the junction contained 5 bases not matched to a gene. Looked up from germline, CDR1 is SEHNR and CDR2 is FQNEAQ (reference sequence). The CDR3 protein is CASSFRDRVEETQYF. DNA for the CDR3: TGTGCCAGCAGCTTCCGGGACAGGGTTGAAGAGACCCAGTACTTC.

The genes are TRBV2 and TRBJ2-5; maybe TRBD2 (6 bases). The closer fit of TRBJ2-7 to the DNA end suggests the J call may be wrong. The germline V gene encodes CDR1 SNHLY and CDR2 FYNNEI. This CDR3 is 16 amino acids long. The CDR3 DNA reads TGTGCCAGCAGTGAATCTGGCGGGGCCCTGACCTACGAGCAGTACTTC. Its protein product is CASSESGGALTYEQYF.

This clonotype was counted between two and nine times. The chain has TRBV10-3 and TRBJ2-5, with D possibly being TRBD1 (6 bases). Germline CDR1 reads ENHRY; CDR2 reads SYGVKD. V was trimmed by 4 bases and J by 3 bases, leaving 15 bases between them. The CDR3 consists of 15 residues. CDR3 nucleotide sequence: TGTGCCATCAGTGGCCGCCAGGGGTTGGAAGAGACCCAGTACTTC. Amino acid sequence: CAISGRQGLEETQYF.

The rearrangement joins TRBV5-1 to TRBJ1-2; unclear D gene. The CDR3 loop spans 14 amino acids. The germline gives CDR1 SGHRS, CDR2 YFSETQ. V lost 4 bases to trimming and J lost 7 bases, with 17 bases between them. The CDR3 region is CASSVFGLLGGYTF. The CDR3 region has the DNA TGCGCCAGCAGCGTATTCGGTCTGCTAGGTGGCTACACCTTC.

The chain couples TRBV18 to TRBJ2-5; D call uncertain. Germline V gives CDR1 KGHSH, CDR2 LQKENI. The CDR3 extends over 13 amino acids. The V end was cut by 5 bases, the J end by 0 bases, with 7 bases between. The chain's CDR3 is CASSSENQETQYF. CDR3 nucleotides: TGTGCCAGCTCATCGGAGAACCAAGAGACCCAGTACTTC. The whole variable domain, filled in from reference TRBV18 and TRBJ2-5, reads NAGVMQNPRHLVRRRGQEARLRCSPMKGHSHVYWYRQLPEEGLKFMVYLQKENIIDESGMPKERFSAEFPKEGPSILRIQQVVRGDSAAYFCASSSENQETQYFGPGTRLLVL.

This clonotype was seen only a few times. The CDR3 protein is CASSLYRTGNEQYF. The CDR3 DNA sequence: TGTGCCAGCAGTTTATACCGTACAGGGAACGAGCAGTACTTC. V is TRBV27 and J is TRBJ2-7, with D possibly matching TRBD1 (6 bases). V gave up 1 base and J gave up 5 bases, with 12 bases separating them. The CDR3 consists of 14 residues. In germline, CDR1 is MNHEY, CDR2 SMNVEV (reference sequence).

The chain employs TRBV27 and TRBJ2-7, with no clear D. CDR1 and CDR2 from the germline V gene are MNHEY and SMNVEV (reference sequence). Trimming removed 3 bases from V and 4 bases from J, with 10 bases in between. The CDR3 loop spans 13 amino acids. CDR3 nucleotides: TGTGCCAGCAGTTTCGGACCCGGATACGAGCAGTACTTC. Residues: CASSFGPGYEQYF.

The chain uses TRBV7-2 and TRBJ2-3; 12 nucleotides match TRBD2. The ends lost 4 bases at V and 5 bases at J; junction bases unmatched: 10. Germline V gives CDR1 SGHTA, CDR2 FQGNSA. The CDR3 length is 17 residues. The CDR3 loop is CASSSTPSGRALDTQYF. CDR3 sequence (DNA): TGTGCCAGCAGCTCCACACCTAGCGGGAGGGCCCTAGATACGCAGTATTTT.